This TCR beta chain was identified during a study of blood T cell repertoires in COVID-19. The CDR3 spans 11 residues. V lost 4 bases, J lost 9 bases, and 9 bases lay in between. CDR1 and CDR2 from the germline V gene are LNHDA and SQIVND (reference sequence). Original analysis: Quantification of nucleated cells was approximated via reference gene primer amplification. This table comes from immunoSEQ multiplex PCR, and its TCRdb copy is limited to in-frame clones, with some not included. That table gives V, J and clone size, and the DNA gave D and trimming. The sample records approximately 190,000 clones, 85% to 90% being singletons.

The sample taken for sequencing was PBMCs or T cells enriched from blood (not recorded which). This chain links TRBV19 with TRBJ1-1; D may be TRBD1 (6 bases). The receptor comes from a middle-aged woman in a cohort exposed to, infected with or recovered from COVID-19 (not recorded which). CDR3 region: CASSTTGKAFF. CDR3 nucleotide sequence: TGTGCCAGTAGTACAACAGGGAAAGCTTTCTTT.